The 8 T cell receptor beta chains below all came from one sample that was sequenced in a study of shared clonotypes between healthy human individuals. Measured with immunoSEQ multiplex PCR; TCRdb has only the in-frame clones, and not every one. Here the sample spans more than 2,000,000 clones, approximately 93% being singletons. Material for sequencing was naive CD4+ T cells from PBMCs. Subset specified: CD45RA+ positively selected. These TCRs come from a man younger than 30 in good health. Some clones in this sample may be carry-over from other donors' samples.

This clone was seen more than once but under ten times. The genes are TRBV4-2 and TRBJ1-5; possibly TRBD1 for D (5 bases). This CDR3 spans 16 amino acids. The V and J ends lost 2 bases and 6 bases respectively, with 17 bases between them. CDR1 and CDR2 (germline): LGHNA, YNFKEQ. The chain's CDR3 is CASSQTTEYAFQPQHF. The CDR3 DNA is TGTGCCAGCAGCCAAACGACAGAGTACGCTTTTCAGCCCCAGCATTTT.

In the case of this clone: The junction and the germline gene differ at one end; a read error may be behind it. This rearrangement joins TRBV30 to TRBJ2-5; D might be TRBD2 (6 bases). CDR3 length: 13 amino acids. Germline assignment: CDR1 GTSNPN and CDR2 SVGIG (reference sequence). CDR3 sequence reads: CAWGVGGLETQYF. DNA for the CDR3: TGTGCCTGGGGTGTGGGGGGTCTTGAGACCCAGTACTTC.

The V gene is TRBV5-1, the J gene TRBJ2-7; 9 nucleotides agree with TRBD1. Germline V lookup: CDR1 SGHRS, CDR2 YFSETQ. CDR3 size: 14 residues. With 2 bases clipped from V and 6 bases from J, the junction kept 6 bases outside the gene matches. The CDR3 DNA reads TGCGCCAGCAGCTTTACAGGGGGCGAGGCCGAGCAGTACTTC. Translating it yields CASSFTGGEAEQYF.

Concerning this clone: The sample holds other DNA sequences that translate to the same CDR3. The V and J genes are TRBV6-5 and TRBJ2-7; 14 bases map to TRBD2. The germline CDR1 and CDR2 sequences are MNHEY and SVGAGI. This CDR3 is built from 16 residues. J was trimmed by 3 bases and V by 0 bases; bases with no gene match: 1. CDR3 DNA: TGTGCCAGCAGTTACTCAGGGACTAGCGGGAGCTACGAGCAGTACTTC. Translated, it gives CASSYSGTSGSYEQYF.

Comment on this clone: The sample contains more than one DNA sequence encoding this CDR3. The V call is TRBV19, the J call TRBJ2-7; tentatively, D is TRBD1 (6 bases). From germline, CDR1 is LNHDA and CDR2 SQIVND (reference sequence). This CDR3 has 13 amino acids. Trimming left V 2 bases short and J 1 base short, with 6 bases between. In nucleotides, the CDR3 is TGTGCCAGTAGTATACAGGGGTCCTACGAGCAGTACTTC. Translated, it gives CASSIQGSYEQYF.

This clone was counted between two and nine times. This chain joins TRBV7-3 and TRBJ1-1, with no clear D. Germline V lookup: CDR1 SGHTA, CDR2 FQGTGA. CDR3 size: 15 residues. Deletions cut 5 bases from V and 3 bases from J, with 16 bases between. The CDR3 spells CASSLRAGTDTEAFF. CDR3 bases: TGTGCCAGCAGCCTAAGGGCAGGAACCGACACTGAAGCTTTCTTT.

This rearrangement joins TRBV19 to TRBJ2-5; TRBD2 aligns across 7 bases. The CDR3 covers 18 residues. The V gene end was trimmed by 1 base and the J gene end by 5 bases; junction bases not matched to a gene: 16. Per the germline V gene, CDR1 is LNHDA and CDR2 is SQIVND (reference sequence). DNA of the CDR3: TGTGCCAGTAGTATAGGTGTAGGGTATGGGGGGGGTTTCGAGACCCAGTACTTC. Amino acid sequence: CASSIGVGYGGGFETQYF. Based on the CDR3 plus reference TRBV19 and TRBJ2-5, the full variable domain is DGGITQSPKYLFRKEGQNVTLSCEQNLNHDAMYWYRQDPGQGLRLIYYSQIVNDFQKGDIAEGYSVSREKKESFPLTVTSAQKNPTAFYLCASSIGVGYGGGFETQYFGPGTRLLVL.

The chain uses TRBV10-2 and TRBJ1-6; 7 positions agree with TRBD1. V lost 5 bases and J lost 13; bases outside the gene matches: 14. Germline V lookup: CDR1 WSHSY, CDR2 SAAADI. The CDR3 is 15 residues long. The CDR3 sequence is CASSFGAGGSVPLHF. The DNA of the CDR3 is TGCGCCAGCAGTTTTGGGGCAGGGGGATCAGTCCCCCTCCACTTT.